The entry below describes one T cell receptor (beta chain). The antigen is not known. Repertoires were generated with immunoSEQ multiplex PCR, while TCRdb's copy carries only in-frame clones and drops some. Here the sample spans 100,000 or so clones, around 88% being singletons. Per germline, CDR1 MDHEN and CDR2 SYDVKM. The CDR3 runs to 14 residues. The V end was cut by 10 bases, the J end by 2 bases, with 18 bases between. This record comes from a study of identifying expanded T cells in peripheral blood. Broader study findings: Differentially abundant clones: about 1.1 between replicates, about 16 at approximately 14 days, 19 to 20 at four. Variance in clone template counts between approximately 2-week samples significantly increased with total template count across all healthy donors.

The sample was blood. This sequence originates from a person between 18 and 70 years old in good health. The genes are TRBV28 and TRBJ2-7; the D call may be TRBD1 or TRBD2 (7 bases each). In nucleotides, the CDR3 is TGTGCCACCTGCAACAGGGGAGGGACCTACGAGCAGTACTTC. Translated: CATCNRGGTYEQYF.